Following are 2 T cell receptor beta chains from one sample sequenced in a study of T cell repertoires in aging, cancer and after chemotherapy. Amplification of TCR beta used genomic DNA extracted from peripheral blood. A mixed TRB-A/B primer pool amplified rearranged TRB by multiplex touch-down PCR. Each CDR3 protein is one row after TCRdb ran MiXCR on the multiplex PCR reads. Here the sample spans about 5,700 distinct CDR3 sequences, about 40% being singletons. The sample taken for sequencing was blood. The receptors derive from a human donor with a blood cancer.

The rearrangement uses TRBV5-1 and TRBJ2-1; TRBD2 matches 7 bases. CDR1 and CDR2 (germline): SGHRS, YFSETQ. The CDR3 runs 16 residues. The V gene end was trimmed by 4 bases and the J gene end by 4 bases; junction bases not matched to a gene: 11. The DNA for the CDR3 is TGCGCCAGCAGCGCAACAAAAGCGGGGACTTACAATGAGCAGTTCTTC. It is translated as CASSATKAGTYNEQFF.

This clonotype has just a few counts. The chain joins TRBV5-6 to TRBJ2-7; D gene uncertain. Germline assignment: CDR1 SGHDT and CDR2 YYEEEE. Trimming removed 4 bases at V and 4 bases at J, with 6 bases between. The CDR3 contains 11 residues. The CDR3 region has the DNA TGTGCCAGCAGCCGGCAATACGAGCAGTACTTC. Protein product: CASSRQYEQYF.